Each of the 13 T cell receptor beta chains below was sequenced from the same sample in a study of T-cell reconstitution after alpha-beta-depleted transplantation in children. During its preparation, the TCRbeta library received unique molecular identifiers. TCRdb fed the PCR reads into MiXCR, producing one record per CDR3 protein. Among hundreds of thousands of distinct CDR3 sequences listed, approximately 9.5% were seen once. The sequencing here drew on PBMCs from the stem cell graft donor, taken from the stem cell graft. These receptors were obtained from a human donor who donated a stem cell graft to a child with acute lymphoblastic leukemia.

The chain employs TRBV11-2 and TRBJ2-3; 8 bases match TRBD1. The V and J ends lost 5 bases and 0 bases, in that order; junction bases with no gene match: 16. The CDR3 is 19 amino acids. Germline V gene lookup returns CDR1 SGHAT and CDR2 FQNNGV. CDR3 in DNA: TGTGCCAGCAGCCCAGACAGGGGTTACGGTAGAGCTAGCACAGATACGCAGTATTTT. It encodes CASSPDRGYGRASTDTQYF.

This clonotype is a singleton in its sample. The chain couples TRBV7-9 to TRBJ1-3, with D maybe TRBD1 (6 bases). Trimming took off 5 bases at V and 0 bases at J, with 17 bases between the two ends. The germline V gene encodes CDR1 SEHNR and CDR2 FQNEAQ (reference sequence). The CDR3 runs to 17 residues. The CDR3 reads CASSPRDTESSGNTIYF. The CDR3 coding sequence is TGTGCCAGCAGCCCCAGGGACACCGAGAGCTCTGGAAACACCATATATTTT.

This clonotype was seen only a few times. The CDR3 sequence: CASSLGFWNTEAFF. Here the CDR3 DNA reads TGCGCCAGCAGCTTGGGGTTTTGGAACACTGAAGCTTTCTTT. The V call is TRBV5-1, the J call TRBJ1-1; D is unresolved. In germline, CDR1 is SGHRS, CDR2 YFSETQ. The V and J ends lost 0 bases and 1 base respectively, with 7 bases between them. This CDR3 comprises 14 residues.

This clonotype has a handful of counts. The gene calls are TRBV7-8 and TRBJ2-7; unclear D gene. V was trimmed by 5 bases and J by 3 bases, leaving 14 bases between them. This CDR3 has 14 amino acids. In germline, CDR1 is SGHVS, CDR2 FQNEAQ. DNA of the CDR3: TGTGCCAGCAGCAAACACACTGGAAGCTACGAGCAGTACTTC. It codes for CASSKHTGSYEQYF.

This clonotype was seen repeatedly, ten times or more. CDR3 residues: CASRDRGITEAFF. The CDR3 DNA reads as TGTGCCAGCAGGGACAGGGGGATCACTGAAGCTTTCTTT. The gene calls are TRBV6-2 or TRBV6-3 and TRBJ1-1; 10 bases agree with TRBD1. J gave up 4 bases and V 6 bases, and 2 bases lay outside the gene matches. The CDR3 runs to 13 residues. The germline V gene encodes CDR1 MNHEY and CDR2 SVGEGT.

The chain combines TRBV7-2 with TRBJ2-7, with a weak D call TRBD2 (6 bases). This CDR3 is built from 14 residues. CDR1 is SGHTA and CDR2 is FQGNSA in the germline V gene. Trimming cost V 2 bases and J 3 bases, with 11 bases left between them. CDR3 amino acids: CASSLRDSFYEQYF. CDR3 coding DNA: TGTGCCAGCAGCTTACGGGACTCATTCTACGAGCAGTACTTC.

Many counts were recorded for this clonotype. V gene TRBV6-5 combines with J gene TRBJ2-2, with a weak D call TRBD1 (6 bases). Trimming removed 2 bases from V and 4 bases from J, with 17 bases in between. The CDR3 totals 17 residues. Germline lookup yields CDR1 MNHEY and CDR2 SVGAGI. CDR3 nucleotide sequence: TGTGCCAGCAGTTACACCCGGGGCAGGGGATTCACCGGGGAGCTGTTTTTT. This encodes CASSYTRGRGFTGELFF.

The CDR3 protein is CASRKAGGSGANVLTF. The CDR3 DNA follows: TGTGCCAGCAGAAAAGCAGGGGGCAGTGGGGCCAACGTCCTGACTTTC. V usage is TRBV11-2 and J usage is TRBJ2-6; 8 positions match TRBD1. Germline-derived CDR1 and CDR2 are SGHAT and FQNNGV. This CDR3 is 16 amino acids long. V dropped 6 bases and J dropped 3; count of bases not matched to a gene: 7.

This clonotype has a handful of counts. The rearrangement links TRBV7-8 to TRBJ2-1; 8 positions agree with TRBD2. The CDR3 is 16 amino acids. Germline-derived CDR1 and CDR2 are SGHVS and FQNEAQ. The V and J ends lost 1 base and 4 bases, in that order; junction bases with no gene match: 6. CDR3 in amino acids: CASSLGAGGGYNEQFF. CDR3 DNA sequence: TGTGCCAGCAGCTTAGGGGCCGGGGGGGGATACAATGAGCAGTTCTTC. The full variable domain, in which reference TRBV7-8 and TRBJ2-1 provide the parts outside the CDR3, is GAGVSQSPRYKVAKRGQDVALRCDPISGHVSLFWYQQALGQGPEFLTYFQNEAQLDKSGLPSDRFFAERPEGSVSTLKIQRTQQEDSAVYLCASSLGAGGGYNEQFFGPGTRLTVL.

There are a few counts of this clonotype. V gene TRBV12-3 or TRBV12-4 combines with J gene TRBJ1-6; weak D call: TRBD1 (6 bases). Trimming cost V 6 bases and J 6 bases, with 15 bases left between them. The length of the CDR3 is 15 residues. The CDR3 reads CASRGRGSGNSPLHF. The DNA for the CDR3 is TGTGCCAGCAGAGGCAGGGGCTCGGGTAATTCACCCCTCCACTTT.

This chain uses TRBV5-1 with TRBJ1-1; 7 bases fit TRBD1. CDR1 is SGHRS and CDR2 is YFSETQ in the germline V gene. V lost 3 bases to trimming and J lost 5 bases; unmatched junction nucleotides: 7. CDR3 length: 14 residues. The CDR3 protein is CASSSGQVVTEAFF. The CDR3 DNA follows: TGCGCCAGCAGCTCTGGACAGGTAGTGACTGAAGCTTTCTTT. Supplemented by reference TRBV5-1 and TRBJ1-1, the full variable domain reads KAGVTQTPRYLIKTRGQQVTLSCSPISGHRSVSWYQQTPGQGLQFLFEYFSETQRNKGNFPGRFSGRQFSNSRSEMNVSTLELGDSALYLCASSSGQVVTEAFFGQGTRLTVV.

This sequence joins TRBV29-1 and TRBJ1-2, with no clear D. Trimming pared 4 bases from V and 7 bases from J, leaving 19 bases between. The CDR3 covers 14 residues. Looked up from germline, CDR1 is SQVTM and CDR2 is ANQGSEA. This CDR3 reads CSVGSRPSLSGYTF. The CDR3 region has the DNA TGCAGCGTTGGTTCCCGTCCCTCCTTGAGTGGCTACACCTTC.

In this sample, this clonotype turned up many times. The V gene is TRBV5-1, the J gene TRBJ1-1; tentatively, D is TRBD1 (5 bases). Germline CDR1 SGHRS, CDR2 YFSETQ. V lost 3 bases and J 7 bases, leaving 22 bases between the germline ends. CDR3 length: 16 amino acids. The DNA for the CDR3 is TGCGCCAGCAGCTATGCTTCGCCCAGAGGGGTTGGTGAAGCTTTCTTT. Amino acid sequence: CASSYASPRGVGEAFF.